The clone carrying this T cell receptor beta chain was counted once. These data originate in a study of tumor-infiltrating lymphocytes in primary liver carcinoma. Unsorted bulk tissue (about 19-33 mg) underwent RNA and DNA co-extraction. The CDR3 runs 14 residues. Germline CDR1 is SGHAT and CDR2 is FQNNGV. V lost 7 bases and J 7 bases, leaving 20 bases between the germline ends. Total RNA amounting to roughly 450 ng was the source from which TCR beta cDNA was made with a constant-region primer. Libraries for TCR beta were built through three nested multiplex PCR rounds, which together made up a slightly modified ARM-PCR procedure. Rounds one and two of PCR, each of about 10 cycles, were primed with TRBV1-TRBV30 forward primers and a C-beta reverse primer. TCRdb re-called the multiplex PCR reads with MiXCR, one entry per CDR3 protein. Among around 120,000 distinct CDR3 sequences listed, roughly 75% were seen once.

The J gene is TRBJ2-7, the V gene TRBV11-2, with D perhaps being TRBD1 or TRBD2 (6 bases each). Sequenced sample: tumor-adjacent normal liver tissue. The receptor comes from a woman in her sixties with primary liver carcinoma and hepatitis B virus infection. The CDR3 loop reads CASILTRGVREQYF. In DNA, the CDR3 is TGTGCCAGCATCCTAACGAGGGGGGTCAGGGAGCAGTACTTC.